Given below is one T cell receptor (beta chain) in context. The data originate from a study of glioma-infiltrating T cells after dendritic cell vaccination. Study in general: Dendritic cells derived from monocytes and pulsed with autologous tumor lysate formed the vaccine.

The method was immunoSEQ multiplex PCR; TCRdb's version includes in-frame clones alone and lacks a portion of them. The sample consists of roughly 100,000 clones, roughly 89% of them appearing once. Germline V CDR1 and CDR2: SGDLS, YYNGEE. V dropped 0 bases and J dropped 11; count of bases not matched to a gene: 8. The CDR3 contains 14 residues. Time point in this sample: after dendritic cell vaccination, including at tumor progression/relapse. This TCR came from a human donor with glioblastoma. Sequencing was performed on blood, taken after dendritic cell vaccination. The chain uses TRBV9 and TRBJ2-5, with 9 nucleotides matching TRBD2. The CDR3 sequence: CASSVDNSGGAQYF. The CDR3 DNA sequence: TGTGCCAGCAGCGTAGATAATAGCGGGGGCGCACAGTACTTC. The complete variable domain, with remaining parts taken from reference TRBV9 and TRBJ2-5, reads DSGVTQTPKHLITATGQRVTLRCSPRSGDLSVYWYQQSLDQGLQFLIQYYNGEERAKGNILERFSAQQFPDLHSELNLSSLELGDSALYFCASSVDNSGGAQYFGPGTRLLVL.